The clone carrying this T cell receptor (beta chain) occurred once. The antigen remains undetermined. This sample is part of a study of a mutant IDH1 vaccine in newly diagnosed glioma. Overall study: Patients under treatment included 62.5% males and 37.5% females and had a mean age of around 37 years. Patients' prior therapy spanned radiotherapy, temozolomide, or both; most underwent both. General study findings and limits: Pseudoprogression seemed unlinked to shifts in top peripheral T cell clonotypes. Patients mounted vaccine-induced immune responses in 93.3% of cases.

Time point meaning: baseline, week 1 (first vaccination visit). Stated treatment: pre-vaccination baseline after standard-of-care therapy. Trimming stripped 3 bases from V and 2 bases from J, with 11 bases between. The CDR3 has 14 residues. CDR1 and CDR2 from the germline V gene are SNHLY and FYNNEI. Data came from immunoSEQ multiplex PCR; TCRdb stores just in-frame clones and leaves some out. Of about 92,000 clones detected, about four fifths appear once; the ten largest clones hold 7.4%. The rearrangement uses TRBV2 and TRBJ2-7; D gene unclear. This clonotype originated in a woman between 50 and 59 years old with glioma. The sequences come from PBMCs, collected from a glioma patient treated with radiotherapy, temozolomide or both. CDR3 sequence: CASSERGIPYEQYF. The DNA for the CDR3 is TGTGCCAGCAGTGAGAGAGGCATACCCTACGAGCAGTACTTC.